Given below is one T cell receptor beta chain in context. This clonotype has a handful of counts. Its antigen target is currently unknown. No base qualities exist here, and no much larger clone lies one base off it. To demonstrate the VDJtools post-analysis software, the study profiled TCR beta repertoires from the peripheral blood of 10 to 15 young patients with multiple sclerosis. Multiple sclerosis patients were children and adolescents aged 6 to 15 years. Library method: PCR. The instrument was an Illumina HiSeq 2500. To reduce PCR and sequencing biases, unique molecular identifiers were built into the TCR beta cDNA libraries. Approximately 500,000 cDNA molecules were obtained per 1 to 10 million input T cells, so each molecule approximated one T cell. The patient libraries were prepared and sequenced with the same protocol used for the earlier healthy control dataset. Samples belonging to the same batch were prepared together, multiplexed and sequenced on a shared HiSeq lane. The published analysis was carried out like this. MIGEC was used to process the raw barcoded reads, and molecular identifier groups with only a single read were discarded before consensus assembly and CDR3 extraction. VDJtools was used for post-analysis of the clonotype tables, and diversity was normalized by down-sampling every dataset to the size of the smallest sample. In repertoire overlap clustering, CDR3 amino acid sequences, but not nucleotide sequences, were matched to correct batch-related cross-sample contamination. TCRdb applied fastp at Q25 and MiXCR to the public reads, then kept only in-frame beta chains. A single entry per CDR3 protein holds the most common genes and DNA from its merged rows. The V and J calls were not made by the authors but by TCRdb's processing. The sample records approximately 690,000 distinct CDR3 sequences, 55% to 70% of which are singletons. Approximately 11% of the sample belongs to the ten largest clones.

The source of the sample is a study of post-analysis software for immune sequencing data (dated by TCRdb to the mid-2010s). A note on the overall study: Recorded disease courses included relapsing-remitting, secondary progressive and progressive-relapsing multiple sclerosis, with some patients lacking subtype annotation. The patient repertoires were compared against around eleven previously published healthy control repertoires obtained from donors aged 6 to 25 years. A subset of samples was prepared in parallel using single-end sample barcoding, then pooled and co-amplified after Illumina adapter ligation. General findings and caveats noted by the study authors: Normalized Chao1 diversity was significantly lower in multiple sclerosis patients than controls, suggesting substantial peripheral T-cell clonal expansion. The control group was slightly older than the multiple sclerosis patient group. When samples were clustered directly using the F measure, samples prepared in the same batch co-clustered strongly, which prompted a batch-effect correction.

This receptor was taken from a girl aged 2 to 9 with multiple sclerosis. The sequenced material came from blood.

Here is the DNA: TGCAGCGTTGACCCCGGGAGCGGCAAAAACATTCAGTACTTC. Translation gives CSVDPGSGKNIQYF. The chain links TRBV29-1 with TRBJ2-4; the best D guess is TRBD2, with 6 bases matching. V gives up 3 bases and J gives up 3 bases, and the segment between their germline ends measures 12 bases. There are 14 amino acids in the CDR3, from cysteine to phenylalanine inclusive. CDR3 DNA is the only sequence kept; it has 42 bases, read in frame from the first base. According to the germline V gene, CDR1 reads SQVTM and CDR2 reads ANQGSEA.